This T cell receptor (beta chain) was recorded in a study of CD8 T cells in ankylosing spondylitis. As regards this clonotype: Antigen specificity is unknown.

TCRdb reanalysed the 5' RACE reads using MiXCR and keeps one entry per CDR3 protein. This sample carries under 450,000 distinct CDR3 sequences, 20% of them seen once, and the ten largest clones take under 15%. Trimming took 0 bases from V and 5 from J, leaving 12 bases between them. The V gene's germline CDR1 is LNHNV and CDR2 YYDKDF (reference sequence). This CDR3 spans 15 amino acids. Study results and caveats: Significantly higher representation of disease-linked clones was reported for matched ankylosing spondylitis synovial fluid.

This TCR was recovered from a male donor with ankylosing spondylitis or in good health (not recorded which). The genes are TRBV15 and TRBJ2-3; D uncertain. Sample: blood, either unsorted or a sorted T cell fraction (not recorded which). The CDR3 DNA follows: TGTGCCACCAGCAGAGATAGAGGACGCCTAGATACGCAGTATTTT. Amino acids: CATSRDRGRLDTQYF.